Sequencing of this T cell receptor beta chain was carried out in a study of CD8+ T cells in alopecia areata. Study details: Dosing spanned 6 to 18 months on tofacitinib, then 6 months off drug.

Study-wide results and caveats: Normal-skin resident alphabeta T cells also appear among scalp sample sequences.

The CDR3 has 13 amino acids, counting both end residues. Germline V gene sequence: CDR1 MNHNY, CDR2 SVGAGI (reference sequence). With respect to this clone: The target antigen is unknown. Since no conserved phenylalanine or tryptophan closes the CDR3, a read error is the likely cause. The DNA is left out, because the CDR3 cannot be placed on it with certainty; the CDR3 is given as TCRdb lists it.

Isolated RNA was reverse transcribed into cDNA used as the sequencing template. Sequenced by immunoSEQ multiplex PCR; TCRdb stores in-frame clones only, minus some. The table includes a few hundred thousand clones, approximately 61% detected once. This TCR was sampled from a human donor with alopecia areata. This chain uses TRBV6-6 with TRBJ2-7; the table names TRBD2, a call not compared with the DNA. The source material was CD4+ T cells sorted from blood, sampled at week 0. This CDR3 reads CASSPGLAGEVWI.